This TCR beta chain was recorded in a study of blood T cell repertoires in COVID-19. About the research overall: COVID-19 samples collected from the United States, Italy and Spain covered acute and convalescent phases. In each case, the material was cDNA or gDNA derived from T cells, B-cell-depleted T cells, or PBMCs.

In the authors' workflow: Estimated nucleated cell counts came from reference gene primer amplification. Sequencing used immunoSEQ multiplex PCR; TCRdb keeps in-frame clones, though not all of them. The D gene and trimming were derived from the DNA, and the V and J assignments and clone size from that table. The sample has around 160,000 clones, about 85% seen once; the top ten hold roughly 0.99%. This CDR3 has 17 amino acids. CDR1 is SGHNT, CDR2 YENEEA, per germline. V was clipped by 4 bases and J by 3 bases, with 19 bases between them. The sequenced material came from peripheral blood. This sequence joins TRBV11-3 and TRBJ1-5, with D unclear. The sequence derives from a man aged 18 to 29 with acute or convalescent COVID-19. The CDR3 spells CASSSRWVSEFNQPQHF. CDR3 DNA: TGTGCCAGCAGCTCTCGTTGGGTGTCGGAGTTCAATCAGCCCCAGCATTTT.